This record looks at one T cell receptor (beta chain) sequence and its context. The sample belongs to a study of blood T cell repertoires in COVID-19. Germline-derived CDR1 and CDR2 are SGDLS and YYNGEE. With 0 bases clipped from V and 0 bases from J, the junction kept 6 bases outside the gene matches. The CDR3 sequence is 17 residues long. Clones were read by immunoSEQ multiplex PCR, and TCRdb kept only the in-frame ones, dropping some. The table shows around 290,000 clones, with roughly nine tenths occurring only once. The chain joins TRBV9 to TRBJ2-3; 8 bases are a match to TRBD2. Sequencing input: PBMCs or T cells enriched from blood (not recorded which). This receptor was obtained from a woman aged 40 to 50 who had recovered from COVID-19. The DNA for the CDR3 is TGTGCCAGCAGCGTAGGAGGCGGGGGGTCTAGCACAGATACGCAGTATTTT. It yields the protein CASSVGGGGSSTDTQYF.